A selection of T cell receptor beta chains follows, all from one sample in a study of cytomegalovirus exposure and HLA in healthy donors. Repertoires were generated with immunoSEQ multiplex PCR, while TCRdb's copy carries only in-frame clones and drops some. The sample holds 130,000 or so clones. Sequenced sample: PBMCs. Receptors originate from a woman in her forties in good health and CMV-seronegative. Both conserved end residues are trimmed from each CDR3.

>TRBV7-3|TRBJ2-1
ASSLGMGRGYSYNEQF
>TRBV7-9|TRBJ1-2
ASSLGESLPYGYT
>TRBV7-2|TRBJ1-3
ASSLDRARNTIY
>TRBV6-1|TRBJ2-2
ASKTANTGELF
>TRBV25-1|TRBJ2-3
ASSEVAGERDTQY
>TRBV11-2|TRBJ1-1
ASSLRGTEAF
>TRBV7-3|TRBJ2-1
ASSPYTTGGAGEQF
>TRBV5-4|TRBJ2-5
ASSLDQGAQN
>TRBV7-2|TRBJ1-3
ASSTDRGDTIY
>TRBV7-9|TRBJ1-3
ASSLGGGAGNTIY
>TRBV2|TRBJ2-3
ASSVTQGYTDTQY
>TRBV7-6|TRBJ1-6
ASSLAEGASPLH
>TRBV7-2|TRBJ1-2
ASSNSRRNYGYT
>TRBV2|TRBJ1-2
ASSPGEDYGYT
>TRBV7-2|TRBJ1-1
ASSPGQVNTEAF
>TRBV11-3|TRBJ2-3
ASSADRADTQY
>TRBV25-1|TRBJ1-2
ASSETGPQGNYGYT
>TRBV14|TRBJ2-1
ASSQDLGRRACEQF